Listed below are T cell receptor beta chains from one sample, sequenced in a study of T cell clonotyping in hematopoietic cell transplantation. Libraries were prepared by immunoSEQ multiplex PCR; TCRdb keeps only in-frame clonotypes and omits some of them. The repertoire holds roughly 44,000 clones, with around 85% as singletons. This material consisted of peripheral blood mononuclear cells, taken before stem cell transplant. These TCRs come from a man in his fifties or sixties with acute myeloid leukemia. Some clones in this sample may be carry-over from other donors' samples. CDR3s include the opening cysteine and the closing phenylalanine or tryptophan. The D gene is left open where the match is weak. The size field is filled for only some rows; it gives once, few, many or a size class.

abundance	d_gene	v_gene	j_gene	CDR3nt	CDR3aa
NA	NA	TRBV6-5	TRBJ1-6	TGTGCCAGCAGCCTCAGGGGATATAATTCACCCCTCCACTTT	CASSLRGYNSPLHF
NA	NA	TRBV19	TRBJ1-1	TGTGCCAGTAGTCCTGGCAGGCTGAACACTGAAGCTTTCTTT	CASSPGRLNTEAFF
NA	TRBD1	TRBV14	TRBJ2-4	TGTGCCAGCAGCCGGCGGACAGGGGGAGGTGGAAACATTCAGTACTTC	CASSRRTGGGGNIQYF
NA	NA	TRBV28	TRBJ2-7	TGTGCCAGCAGCGGACAGAAGCCATACGAGCAGTACTTC	CASSGQKPYEQYF
NA	NA	TRBV6-5	TRBJ2-4	TGTGCCAGCCTCTCTCCCTGGAACATTCAGTACTTC	CASLSPWNIQYF
NA	NA	TRBV2	TRBJ2-7	TGTGCCAGCAGCCCCGGGCCCCCCTACGAGCAGTACTTC	CASSPGPPYEQYF
once	TRBD1	TRBV28	TRBJ1-2	TGTGCCACTCGACAGGGGGCAGGCTATGGCTACACCTTC	CATRQGAGYGYTF
NA	NA	TRBV7-9	TRBJ2-7	TGTGCCAGCAGCATACCACGCGCGTACGAGCAGTACTTC	CASSIPRAYEQYF
few	TRBD1	TRBV25-1	TRBJ1-5	TGTGCCAGCAGAGGACAGGGGAATCAGCCCCAGCATTTT	CASRGQGNQPQHF
NA	NA	TRBV7-8	TRBJ1-5	TGTGCCAGCAGCTTATCAGGGGGCAATCAGCCCCAGCATTTT	CASSLSGGNQPQHF
NA	NA	TRBV9	TRBJ1-2	TGTGCCAGCAGCGTAGCCAGCGACAACTATGGCTACACCTTC	CASSVASDNYGYTF
NA	NA	TRBV5-4	TRBJ2-1	TGTGCCAGCAGCGCGACGAGTGAGCAGTTCTTC	CASSATSEQFF
NA	NA	TRBV15	TRBJ1-3	TGTGCCACCAGCAGACCGGCCGACTCTGGAAACACCATATATTTT	CATSRPADSGNTIYF
NA	NA	TRBV29-1	TRBJ1-2	TGCAGCGTTGGTGTTGGGGGGGGCGCGGATGGCTACACCTTC	CSVGVGGGADGYTF
NA	NA	TRBV5-4	TRBJ2-7	TGTGCCAGCAGCTTGATAGGTTCCTACGAGCAGTACTTC	CASSLIGSYEQYF
NA	TRBD2	TRBV9	TRBJ2-2	TGTGCCAGCAGCGTAGACGGGGGGGGGTACACCGGGGAGCTGTTTTTT	CASSVDGGGYTGELFF
NA	TRBD1	TRBV14	TRBJ2-7	TGTGCCAGCAGCCGGGACAGGGGGATTGGCGAGCAGTACTTC	CASSRDRGIGEQYF
NA	NA	TRBV5-1	TRBJ2-7	TGCGCCAGCAGCTTGGCCGGGGGGGGACAGGGTTACGAGCAGTACTTC	CASSLAGGGQGYEQYF
few	NA	TRBV7-9	TRBJ2-5	TGTGCCAGCAGCTTTCCCGAAAGGCTCCTTCAAGAGACCCAGTACTTC	CASSFPERLLQETQYF
NA	TRBD2	TRBV7-2	TRBJ2-3	TGTGCCAGCAGCTTCGTTAGCGGGGGGGCTGGAGATACGCAGTATTTT	CASSFVSGGAGDTQYF
NA	TRBD1	TRBV2	TRBJ1-1	TGTGCCAGCAGGATACAGGGGAAGAACACTGAAGCTTTCTTT	CASRIQGKNTEAFF
few	NA	TRBV4-3	TRBJ2-7	TGCGCCAGCAGCCAAGATTATAGGGGGATGGACTACGAGCAGTACTTC	CASSQDYRGMDYEQYF
NA	TRBD1	TRBV11-1	TRBJ2-5	TGTGCCAGCGGCCGACAGGGAGAGACCCAGTACTTC	CASGRQGETQYF
NA	NA	TRBV9	TRBJ1-2	TGTGCCAGCAGCGTAGGAGGAGGAGGAGGGTATGGCTACACCTTC	CASSVGGGGGYGYTF
NA	TRBD1	TRBV10-2	TRBJ1-1	TGCGCCAGCAGTGAGAATCAGGGGGCGACTGAAGCTTTCTTT	CASSENQGATEAFF
NA	TRBD2	TRBV5-1	TRBJ2-1	TGCGCCAGCAGCCCTACCGGGGGGGGCCTGGTATCCTACAATGAGCAGTTCTTC	CASSPTGGGLVSYNEQFF
NA	TRBD1	TRBV5-6	TRBJ2-3	TGTGCCAGCAGTCCCGGGACAGGGGATGTAAATACGCAGTATTTT	CASSPGTGDVNTQYF
NA	NA	TRBV4-3	TRBJ2-1	TGCGCCAGCAGCTTTGCGGTCCTATACAATGAGCAGTTCTTC	CASSFAVLYNEQFF
NA	TRBD1	TRBV19	TRBJ1-5	TGTGCCGGGGGACAGGGGGCGGTTCAGCCCCAGCATTTT	CAGGQGAVQPQHF
NA	NA	TRBV28	TRBJ1-2	TGTGCCAGCAGTTTAGGGAAGGCATCCTATGGCTACACCTTC	CASSLGKASYGYTF
NA	TRBD1	TRBV9	TRBJ1-1	TGTGCCAGCAGCGATGTGACAGGGCAGAACACTGAAGCTTTCTTT	CASSDVTGQNTEAFF
NA	NA	TRBV6-5	TRBJ2-7	TGTGCCACCATCCCCGCGAGCTCCTACGAGCAGTACTTC	CATIPASSYEQYF
NA	TRBD1	TRBV6-6	TRBJ2-2	TGTGCCAGCAGTTCGTCGTATACAGGGGGTACCGGGGAGCTGTTTTTT	CASSSSYTGGTGELFF
NA	TRBD1	TRBV2	TRBJ2-7	TGTGCCCTCAAGGGGACAGGGACCTACGAGCAGTACTTC	CALKGTGTYEQYF
NA	NA	TRBV28	TRBJ1-5	TGTGCCAGCAGTTCGACTGGGGAGGGGTTCCAGCCCCAGCATTTT	CASSSTGEGFQPQHF
NA	NA	TRBV29-1	TRBJ1-1	TGCAGCGCTCCCGGTGGGGGGAACACTGAAGCTTTCTTT	CSAPGGGNTEAFF
NA	NA	TRBV28	TRBJ1-2	TGTGCCAGCGGAAGGGAGGCCTATGGCTACACCTTC	CASGREAYGYTF
NA	TRBD2	TRBV30	TRBJ2-7	TGTGCCTGGAGCGGGCGGGGGAGGGACGAGCAGTACTTC	CAWSGRGRDEQYF
NA	TRBD2	TRBV2	TRBJ2-5	TGTGCCAGCAGGGGACGACTAGCGGGGGCCCAGGGATGGGAGACCCAGTACTTC	CASRGRLAGAQGWETQYF
NA	NA	TRBV4-3	TRBJ1-1	TGCGCCAGCAGCCAAGATCCGGTAGAGGGGCTAGAAGCTTTCTTT	CASSQDPVEGLEAFF
NA	TRBD2	TRBV6-1	TRBJ2-3	TGTGCCAGCAGGCTAGCGGGGGGGCCAGATACGCAGTATTTT	CASRLAGGPDTQYF
NA	TRBD1	TRBV19	TRBJ2-7	TGTGCCAGTAGTAAGGACAGGGGACCCTACGAGCAGTACTTC	CASSKDRGPYEQYF
NA	NA	TRBV2	TRBJ2-3	TGTGCCAGCAGTGGGGAGCACCCAGTCACAGATACGCAGTATTTT	CASSGEHPVTDTQYF